Listed below are T cell receptor beta chains from one sample, sequenced in a study of cytomegalovirus exposure and HLA in healthy donors. The repertoire was sequenced with immunoSEQ multiplex PCR; TCRdb's copy has only in-frame clones and lacks some. The data contain approximately 100,000 clones, almost 80% of them singletons. Sequencing was carried out using PBMCs. The origin of the receptors is a man in his forties or fifties in good health and CMV-seropositive. Each CDR3 is given with its conserved first and last residue. D genes are given only for firm matches. The size entry is marked missing in some rows and otherwise reads once, few, many or a size class.

cdr3_nt	cdr3_aa	d_call	v_call	j_call	clone_size
TGTGCCAGCAGCCAGACAGGGAACGAGCAGTACTTC	CASSQTGNEQYF	TRBD1	TRBV7-9	TRBJ2-7	NA
TGTGCCAGCAGCTTGGGAGGGACTAGCTATTACAATGAGCAGTTCTTC	CASSLGGTSYYNEQFF	TRBD2	TRBV5-4	TRBJ2-1	NA
TGTGCCAGCAGTGTGTTCACGGGAGCCTTCCAAGAGACCCAGTACTTC	CASSVFTGAFQETQYF	NA	TRBV2	TRBJ2-5	few
TGTGCCTGGAGTGTACAGGGGAGGAACATTCAGTACTTC	CAWSVQGRNIQYF	NA	TRBV30	TRBJ2-4	NA
TGTGCCAGCAGTCAAGGGGGCGTTGAAAAACTGTTTTTT	CASSQGGVEKLFF	TRBD1	TRBV28	TRBJ1-4	NA
TGTGCCAGCAGGGACAGGTCGGCGGTCACAGATACGCAGTATTTT	CASRDRSAVTDTQYF	TRBD1	TRBV6-5	TRBJ2-3	NA
TGTGCCAGCAGCATAGACGGACAGGGGATTACACCCCTCCACTTT	CASSIDGQGITPLHF	TRBD1	TRBV7-2	TRBJ1-6	NA
TGTGCCAGCAGCTTAAGTGGAGGGACTCGGCATGAGCAGTTCTTC	CASSLSGGTRHEQFF	NA	TRBV11-3	TRBJ2-1	few
TGTGCCTGGAGCGAGACTAATCAGCCCCAGCATTTT	CAWSETNQPQHF	NA	TRBV30	TRBJ1-5	NA
TGTGCCAGCAGCTTGGGCGCGGGCACACAAGAGACCCAGTACTTC	CASSLGAGTQETQYF	NA	TRBV5-6	TRBJ2-5	NA
TGTGCCAGCAGTCCCCCGTATAGGGGGCACAACACTGAAGCTTTCTTT	CASSPPYRGHNTEAFF	TRBD1	TRBV27	TRBJ1-1	NA
TGTGCCAGCAGCTTAGAGGGGGCTTGGCCTGGCTACACCTTC	CASSLEGAWPGYTF	TRBD1	TRBV7-9	TRBJ1-2	once
TGTGCCAGCAGTTTATACCCACAACCTTACACAGATACGCAGTATTTT	CASSLYPQPYTDTQYF	NA	TRBV27	TRBJ2-3	NA
TGTGCCAGCAGTTTATATCCAGGGCAAGACGAGCAGTACTTC	CASSLYPGQDEQYF	NA	TRBV28	TRBJ2-7	NA
TGCGCCAGCAGCAATGGAGAGGGAATCCTCACAGATACGCAGTATTTT	CASSNGEGILTDTQYF	NA	TRBV5-1	TRBJ2-3	NA